One and the same sample provided the 22 T cell receptor beta chains below, sequenced in a study of blood T cell repertoires in COVID-19. Libraries were prepared by immunoSEQ multiplex PCR; TCRdb keeps only in-frame clonotypes and omits some of them. The sample lists hundreds of thousands of clones; 85% to 90% were seen once. The sample consisted of peripheral blood. The receptor set was obtained from a woman younger than 45 with acute or convalescent COVID-19.

V and J are TRBV5-1 and TRBJ2-2; the D gene is possibly TRBD2 (5 bases). Trimming cost V 4 bases and J 1 base, with 11 bases left between them. Germline V gene data show CDR1 as SGHRS and CDR2 as YFSETQ. The CDR3 covers 15 residues. CDR3 loop: CASSGDGLNTGELFF. CDR3 DNA sequence: TGCGCCAGCAGCGGCGACGGACTGAACACCGGGGAGCTGTTTTTT.

As regards this clone: Distinct nucleotide sequences in the sample also encode this CDR3. The rearrangement links TRBV18 to TRBJ2-7, with D possibly TRBD1 on 5 matching bases. CDR1 and CDR2 (germline): KGHSH, LQKENI. The CDR3 length is 13 residues. V was clipped by 2 bases and J by 1 base, with 6 bases between them. The CDR3 reads CASSPDSSYEQYF. The CDR3 DNA is TGTGCCAGCTCACCAGACAGTTCCTACGAGCAGTACTTC.

This chain connects TRBV11-2 to TRBJ1-3; TRBD1 is a possible D gene (6 bases). V was clipped by 2 bases and J by 0 bases, with 11 bases between them. The CDR3 sequence is 16 residues long. Germline CDR1 and CDR2: SGHAT and FQNNGV. CDR3 amino acids: CASSLRGANSGNTIYF. CDR3 coding DNA: TGTGCCAGCAGCTTACGGGGGGCCAACTCTGGAAACACCATATATTTT.

The chain combines TRBV27 with TRBJ1-2; the match to TRBD1 covers 8 bases. The CDR3 is made up of 15 amino acids. V was clipped by 8 bases and J by 0 bases; unmatched bases: 8. CDR1 is MNHEY and CDR2 is SMNVEV in the germline V gene (reference sequence). CDR3 nucleotides: TGTGCCAGCCCCTGGGACAGGCGAGCTAACTATGGCTACACCTTC. This gives the protein CASPWDRRANYGYTF.

The chain has TRBV19 and TRBJ1-3, with 7 bases lining up with TRBD1. This CDR3 region has 15 residues. Germline V gene lookup returns CDR1 LNHDA and CDR2 SQIVND (reference sequence). V lost 8 bases to trimming and J lost 7 bases; unmatched junction nucleotides: 14. In DNA, the CDR3 is TGTGCCAGTGGATTACGGACAGGCTTAGGGAACACCATATATTTT. Translated, it gives CASGLRTGLGNTIYF.

There are a few counts of this clone. An end of the junction does not agree with germline; a read error may underlie this. CDR3 DNA sequence: TGTGCCAGTAGTTCTACCTATAAACACCGGGGAGCTGTTTTT. Translation gives CASSSTYKHRGAVF. The chain carries TRBV19 and TRBJ2-2; the D gene is possibly TRBD2 (5 bases). The CDR3 is made up of 14 amino acids. Germline V gene sequence: CDR1 LNHDA, CDR2 SQIVND (reference sequence).

V is TRBV4-1 and J is TRBJ2-5, with TRBD1 as a possible D gene (5 bases). Per germline, CDR1 MGHRA and CDR2 YSYEKL. Trimming stripped 0 bases from V and 4 bases from J, with 15 bases between. The CDR3 is made up of 16 amino acids. The CDR3, as DNA: TGCGCCAGCAGCCAAGATCGGTTCCCAGGGCGAGAGACCCAGTACTTC. This encodes CASSQDRFPGRETQYF.

This clone was picked up one time. The chain combines TRBV6-2 or TRBV6-3 with TRBJ1-2; D ambiguous. The CDR3 length is 13 residues. V lost 0 bases to trimming and J lost 4 bases, with 6 bases between them. Germline V CDR1 and CDR2: MNHEY, SVGEGT. CDR3 loop: CASSYSWSYGYTF. The CDR3 DNA reads as TGTGCCAGCAGTTACTCCTGGAGCTATGGCTACACCTTC.

V gene TRBV28 combines with J gene TRBJ2-5; TRBD2 matches at 12 bases. CDR3 length equals 15 residues. J gave up 7 bases and V 7 bases, and 10 bases lay outside the gene matches. Per germline, CDR1 MDHEN and CDR2 SYDVKM. The CDR3: CASTSLAGGPGTQYF. DNA of the CDR3: TGTGCCAGCACCTCCCTAGCGGGGGGGCCAGGGACCCAGTACTTC.

The chain joins TRBV6-5 to TRBJ1-1; D is perhaps TRBD1 (5 bases). The CDR3 has 15 residues. Germline CDR1 is MNHEY and CDR2 is SVGAGI. V lost 6 bases to trimming and J lost 5 bases, with 19 bases between them. The CDR3, as DNA: TGTGCCAGCAGCTCGCCCGTAGGGGTAATGACTGAAGCTTTCTTT. It is translated as CASSSPVGVMTEAFF.

The chain links TRBV28 to TRBJ1-4, with 9 positions matching TRBD1. CDR3 length: 14 residues. Trimming cost V 5 bases and J 6 bases; bases outside gene matches: 4. From germline, CDR1 is MDHEN and CDR2 SYDVKM. Written as DNA, the CDR3 is TGTGCCAGCAGTCTCCGGGACAGGGATGAAAAACTGTTTTTT. This encodes CASSLRDRDEKLFF.

This chain connects TRBV28 to TRBJ2-1; D is ambiguous. This CDR3 is 13 amino acids long. In germline, CDR1 is MDHEN, CDR2 SYDVKM. V dropped 6 bases and J dropped 8 bases, with 14 bases sitting between them. The CDR3 spells CASRPDPGHEQFF. In DNA, the CDR3 is TGTGCCAGCAGGCCAGACCCAGGCCATGAGCAGTTCTTC.

J is TRBJ2-2 and V is TRBV7-8, with D tentatively TRBD2 (5 bases). Germline V lookup: CDR1 SGHVS, CDR2 FQNEAQ. Trimming stripped 2 bases from V and 6 bases from J, with 13 bases between. This CDR3 contains 15 residues. CDR3 in DNA: TGTGCCAGCAGCTTATTTCTTTCCGGGGCCGGGGAGCTGTTTTTT. Translation gives CASSLFLSGAGELFF.

This rearrangement joins TRBV28 to TRBJ2-7, with a possible D match to TRBD2 (7 bases). Germline CDR1 MDHEN, CDR2 SYDVKM. The CDR3 totals 15 residues. Trimming cost V 5 bases and J 7 bases, with 21 bases left between them. The CDR3 region has the DNA TGTGCCAGCAGTGGGGGGGGGACATTAGGCCGAGAGCAGTACTTC. The encoded protein is CASSGGGTLGREQYF. The whole variable domain, remainder taken from reference TRBV28 and TRBJ2-7, is DVKVTQSSRYLVKRTGEKVFLECVQDMDHENMFWYRQDPGLGLRLIYFSYDVKMKEKGDIPEGYSVSREKKERFSLILESASTNQTSMYLCASSGGGTLGREQYFGPGTRLTVT.

The V call is TRBV6-1, the J call TRBJ2-5; D is uncertain. This CDR3 is built from 17 residues. The germline CDR1 and CDR2 sequences are MNHNS and SASEGT. With 4 bases removed from V and 1 base from J, the gap between germline ends came to 19 bases. CDR3 sequence: CASSVRSQPKLQETQYF. In nucleotides, the CDR3 is TGTGCCAGCAGTGTGAGGTCCCAGCCGAAACTCCAAGAGACCCAGTACTTC.

The CDR3 nucleotides are TGTGCCAGCACCAACTCGTATGTCACTGAAGCTTTCTTT. Protein sequence: CASTNSYVTEAFF. The chain combines TRBV6-5 with TRBJ1-1; no firm D call. The germline V gene has CDR1 MNHEY and CDR2 SVGAGI. This CDR3 region has 13 residues. With 7 bases removed from V and 4 bases from J, the gap between germline ends came to 13 bases.

The CDR3 bases are TGTGCCAGCAGCCGTACGGGGCGGGGGGGCCTCAATGAGCAGTTCTTC. It yields the protein CASSRTGRGGLNEQFF. The V gene is TRBV11-2, the J gene TRBJ2-1; 9 nucleotides line up with TRBD2. This CDR3 is 16 amino acids long. Unmatched junction bases numbered 11, after V lost 5 bases and J lost 6 bases. Per the germline V gene, CDR1 is SGHAT and CDR2 is FQNNGV.

The chain has TRBV9 and TRBJ2-1, with 10 bases matching TRBD2. Germline assignment: CDR1 SGDLS and CDR2 YYNGEE. CDR3 size: 15 residues. V lost 4 bases and J lost 8; bases outside the gene matches: 9. For the CDR3, the DNA is TGTGCCAGCAGCATAGGGAGTCTAGCGGGGGATGAGCAGTTCTTC. The encoded protein is CASSIGSLAGDEQFF.

The chain uses TRBV5-6 and TRBJ2-3; 12 nucleotides match TRBD2. Germline CDR1 and CDR2: SGHDT and YYEEEE. V was pared by 4 bases and J by 3 bases, with 6 bases of the junction left unmatched. The CDR3 is 16 residues long. The CDR3 reads CASSATSGGPTDTQYF. CDR3 coding DNA: TGTGCCAGCAGCGCCACTAGCGGGGGGCCGACAGATACGCAGTATTTT.

The rearrangement joins TRBV7-3 to TRBJ2-5, with D possibly being TRBD1 (5 bases). There are 15 residues in the CDR3. Germline lookup yields CDR1 SGHTA and CDR2 FQGTGA. Between the trimmed V and J ends, which lost 0 bases and 2 bases, there was a span of 10 bases. This CDR3 is CASSLTGRIQETQYF. The DNA of the CDR3 is TGTGCCAGCAGCTTAACGGGGCGTATACAAGAGACCCAGTACTTC.

This clone was detected only a few times. Other nucleotide sequences in the sample specify the same CDR3. The J gene is TRBJ1-1, the V gene TRBV15; the match to TRBD1 covers 7 bases. The CDR3 consists of 16 residues. The V gene end was trimmed by 0 bases and the J gene end by 1 base; junction bases not matched to a gene: 5. Germline V gene sequence: CDR1 LNHNV, CDR2 YYDKDF (reference sequence). The CDR3 sequence is CATSRDLGTANTEAFF. CDR3 in DNA: TGTGCCACCAGCAGAGATTTAGGGACAGCGAACACTGAAGCTTTCTTT.

The gene calls are TRBV29-1 and TRBJ2-5, with 7 bases aligning to TRBD2. Germline trimming cut 6 bases from V and 6 bases from J; bases unmatched to any gene: 13. The CDR3 totals 14 residues. Germline-derived CDR1 and CDR2 are SQVTM and ANQGSEA. DNA of the CDR3: TGCAGCGTACAGGCTGGGAGCGGGGTAAAGACCCAGTACTTC. Residues: CSVQAGSGVKTQYF.